The 6 T cell receptor beta chains below all came from one sample that was sequenced in a study. TCRdb re-analysed the RT-PCR reads in MiXCR, keeping a single row per CDR3 protein. The sample records around 700,000 distinct CDR3 sequences, approximately 15% being singletons. Specimen: memory CD4+ T cells from blood. These receptor sequences come from a female donor in good health, serving as a healthy control.

The chain couples TRBV12-5 to TRBJ2-7, with 9 nucleotides matching TRBD1. Germline values: CDR1 LGHNT, CDR2 FRNRAP. CDR3 length: 14 amino acids. With 6 bases clipped from V and 1 base from J, the junction kept 4 bases outside the gene matches. DNA of the CDR3: TGTGCTAGTGGAAAGGGACAGGGTTCCTACGAGCAGTACTTC. It encodes CASGKGQGSYEQYF. Together with reference TRBV12-5 and TRBJ2-7, the CDR3 gives the full variable domain: DARVTQTPRHKVTEMGQEVTMRCQPILGHNTVFWYRQTMMQGLELLAYFRNRAPLDDSGMPKDRFSAEMPDATLATLKIQPSEPRDSAVYFCASGKGQGSYEQYFGPGTRLTVT.

This clonotype occurred a few times. The rearrangement joins TRBV6-2 or TRBV6-3 to TRBJ2-7; 7 positions match TRBD1. The CDR3 is made up of 14 amino acids. Trimming removed 5 bases from V and 0 bases from J; junction bases left unmatched: 4. Germline V gene sequence: CDR1 MNHEY, CDR2 SVGEGT. The CDR3 region is CASSPGQISYEQYF. CDR3 sequence (DNA): TGTGCCAGCAGTCCGGGACAGATCTCCTACGAGCAGTACTTC.

This clonotype was picked up a small number of times. This sequence joins TRBV12-3 or TRBV12-4 and TRBJ2-7; D is undetermined. The CDR3 consists of 14 residues. The germline V and J ends were trimmed by 3 bases and 1 base, with 10 bases remaining between them. The CDR3 DNA follows: TGTGCCAGCAGTTTTCGACGGATTTCCTACGAGCAGTACTTC. Translation gives CASSFRRISYEQYF.

The gene calls are TRBV7-2 and TRBJ1-2; TRBD1 agrees at 10 bases. V trimming: 6 bases; J trimming: 2 bases; junction bases outside the gene matches: 3. Germline CDR1 SGHTA, CDR2 FQGNSA. CDR3 length: 14 amino acids. CDR3: CASRWDRGNYGYTF. CDR3 coding DNA: TGTGCCAGCAGGTGGGACAGGGGCAACTATGGCTACACCTTC.

This clonotype was counted a few times. DNA for the CDR3: TGCAGCGTTGACTCTCGGACAGGGAACACTGAAGCTTTCTTT. Its protein is CSVDSRTGNTEAFF. J is TRBJ1-1 and V is TRBV29-1; 7 bases agree with TRBD1. The ends lost 3 bases at V and 1 base at J; junction bases unmatched: 5. CDR3 length: 14 residues. The germline V gene has CDR1 SQVTM and CDR2 ANQGSEA.

This clonotype was observed a handful of times. The rearrangement uses TRBV7-8 and TRBJ1-1; no definite D call. Germline CDR1 and CDR2: SGHVS and FQNEAQ. This CDR3 contains 15 residues. V dropped 1 base and J dropped 0 bases, with 9 bases sitting between them. This chain's CDR3 is CASSLVRGLNTEAFF. In DNA form, the CDR3 reads TGTGCCAGCAGCTTAGTGCGGGGATTGAACACTGAAGCTTTCTTT.